This T cell receptor beta chain was profiled in a study of blood T cells in healthy people across ages. The authors ran a second PCR of roughly 7 to 11 cycles using a sample-barcoded 5' primer and a J-beta primer mix. TCRdb independently ran MiXCR on the 5' RACE reads; one entry per CDR3 protein. The table has hundreds of thousands of distinct CDR3 sequences, around 62% seen once; the top ten hold 25% to 35%. This CDR3 contains 12 residues. V lost 5 bases and J 5 bases, leaving 9 bases between the germline ends. Germline lookup yields CDR1 SGHAT and CDR2 FQNNGV. This sequence originates from a man aged 25-40 years in good health. J is TRBJ1-2 and V is TRBV11-2; no reliable D call. Sequencing was done on a sample of blood. CDR3 nucleotides: TGTGCCAGCAGCCGTTATGAATATGGCTACACCTTC. Protein sequence: CASSRYEYGYTF.